This T cell receptor beta chain was identified during a study of T cells in Graves' hyperthyroidism and ophthalmopathy. It was RNA transcripts that yielded the amplified TCR beta CDR3 regions. RT-PCR in the first round (using the HTBI primer set) targeted the TCR CDR3. TCRdb reprocessed the multiplex PCR reads with MiXCR, giving one entry per CDR3 protein. The sample includes 250,000 to 300,000 distinct CDR3 sequences, approximately 15% of them seen just once. This clonotype has ten or more counts. CDR1 SGHRS and CDR2 YFSETQ come from the germline V gene. The junction had 1 base not matched to a gene; V was cut back by 2 bases and J by 6 bases. The CDR3 consists of 14 residues.

Sample: blood. The rearrangement links TRBV5-1 to TRBJ2-1; 11 nucleotides match TRBD2. The receptor comes from a woman aged 40 to 50 with Graves' hyperthyroidism that later progressed to Graves' ophthalmopathy. CDR3 DNA sequence: TGCGCCAGCAGCTTTAGCGGGAGGGGCAATGAGCAGTTCTTC. Translating it yields CASSFSGRGNEQFF.